This entry concerns a single T cell receptor (beta chain). Its antigen remains unidentified. The junction does not match germline at one end; this may be a read error. This CDR3 is built from 14 residues. From germline, CDR1 is SGHAT and CDR2 FQNNGV. CDR3 regions of TCR beta were amplified from RNA transcripts. HTBI-primed first-round RT-PCR preceded second-round multiplex PCR. TCRdb re-derived calls from the multiplex PCR reads in MiXCR, one entry per CDR3 protein. The repertoire holds about 480,000 distinct CDR3 sequences, around 15% seen once, with 8% to 10% in the top ten. In donors with ophthalmopathy, activity was moderate-to-severe, with CAS ≥3, NOSPECS ≥4 and duration under 3 months. This entry comes from a study of Graves' ophthalmopathy and Graves' hyperthyroidism. Whole-study context: Before any treatment was given, at initial diagnosis, peripheral blood was collected. Notes on the study in general: Discriminating ophthalmopathy from stable hyperthyroidism, a 13-signature model attained a sensitivity of about 90% and a specificity of 81.08%. Blood samples also showed most expanded thyroid clonotypes exceeding 0.001 frequency.

This chain uses TRBV11-2 with TRBJ2-7; D uncertain. The sequencing input was blood. The TCR originated in a woman aged 30 to 39 with Graves' ophthalmopathy. The CDR3 reads CASTLTVSSYDQYF. The CDR3 DNA is TGTGCCAGCACCCTTACAGTGAGCTCCTACGATCAGTACTTC. The full variable domain, with the rest looked up from reference TRBV11-2 and TRBJ2-7, is EAGVAQSPRYKIIEKRQSVAFWCNPISGHATLYWYQQILGQGPKLLIQFQNNGVVDDSQLPKDRFSAERLKGVDSTLKIQPAKLEDSAVYLCASTLTVSSYDQYFGPGTRLTVT.